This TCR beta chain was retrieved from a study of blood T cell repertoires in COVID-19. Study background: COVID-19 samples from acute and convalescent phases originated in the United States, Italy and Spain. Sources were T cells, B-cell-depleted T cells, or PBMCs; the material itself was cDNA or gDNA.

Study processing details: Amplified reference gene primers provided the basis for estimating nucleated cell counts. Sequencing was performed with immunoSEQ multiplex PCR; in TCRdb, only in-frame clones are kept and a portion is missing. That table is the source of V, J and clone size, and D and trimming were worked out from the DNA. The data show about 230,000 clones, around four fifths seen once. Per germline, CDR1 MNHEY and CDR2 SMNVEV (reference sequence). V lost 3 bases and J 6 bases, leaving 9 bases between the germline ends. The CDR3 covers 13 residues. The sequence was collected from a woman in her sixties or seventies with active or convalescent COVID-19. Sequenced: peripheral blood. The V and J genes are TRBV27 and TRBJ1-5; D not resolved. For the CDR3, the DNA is TGTGCCAGCAGTTTTGGGCCAGTTCAGCCCCAGCATTTT. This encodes CASSFGPVQPQHF.